A selection of T cell receptor beta chains follows, all from one sample in a study of cytomegalovirus exposure and HLA in healthy donors. TCRdb's table, derived via immunoSEQ multiplex PCR, lists solely in-frame clones and lacks some. The sample lists under 200,000 clones, 79% occurring once. Material for sequencing was PBMCs. The source of these receptors is a man aged 40-55 years in good health and CMV-seronegative. The CDR3 runs from the conserved cysteine through the conserved F or W. The order of the fields is J gene, D gene, V gene, clone size, CDR3 protein, CDR3 DNA. The D gene is left open where the match is weak. Not every row has a clone size; where given, it reads once, few, many or a size class.

TRBJ2-1 | TRBD2 | TRBV5-1 | few | CASSLGLAGPYNEQFF | TGCGCCAGCAGCTTGGGACTAGCGGGGCCCTACAATGAGCAGTTCTTC
TRBJ2-5 | TRBD2 | TRBV27 | - | CARRGEQYF | TGTGCCCGACGGGGGGAGCAGTACTTC
TRBJ1-5 | - | TRBV2 | - | CASSLTGNSPQHF | TGTGCCAGCAGTCTCACAGGGAATTCGCCCCAGCATTTT
TRBJ2-7 | TRBD2 | TRBV13 | - | CASSLGRLAGVYF | TGTGCCAGCAGCTTAGGGAGACTAGCGGGAGTGTACTTC
TRBJ1-4 | - | TRBV5-6 | - | CASSFRANEKLFF | TGTGCCAGCAGCTTCAGGGCTAATGAAAAACTGTTTTTT
TRBJ1-1 | TRBD1 | TRBV6-1 | - | CAIWDRFTEAFF | TGTGCCATCTGGGACAGGTTCACTGAAGCTTTCTTT
TRBJ2-7 | - | TRBV30 | - | CASSRGGVIEQYF | TGTGCCTCATCGAGGGGGGGAGTGATCGAGCAGTACTTC
TRBJ2-1 | TRBD2 | TRBV27 | - | CASSLYASGYNEQFF | TGTGCCAGCAGTTTATATGCTAGCGGGTACAATGAGCAGTTCTTC
TRBJ1-2 | TRBD1 | TRBV7-6 | - | CASSSRTGVDGYTF | TGTGCCAGCAGTTCCCGGACAGGGGTGGATGGCTACACCTTC
TRBJ1-5 | - | TRBV5-1 | - | CASSFGPVGNQPQHF | TGCGCCAGCAGCTTCGGTCCCGTGGGCAATCAGCCCCAGCATTTT
TRBJ1-1 | TRBD1 | TRBV12-5 | - | CASGPGQGEGYTEAFF | TGTGCTAGTGGACCCGGACAGGGGGAAGGTTACACTGAAGCTTTCTTT
TRBJ1-1 | - | TRBV5-1 | - | CASTKGQGTAEAFF | TGCGCCAGCACCAAAGGGCAGGGAACGGCTGAAGCTTTCTTT
TRBJ2-1 | TRBD2 | TRBV28 | - | CASSLGERDAHEQFF | TGTGCCAGCAGTTTAGGCGAGCGGGATGCCCATGAGCAGTTCTTC
TRBJ2-2 | TRBD2 | TRBV5-5 | - | CASSPQASGNVGELFF | TGTGCCAGCAGCCCTCAGGCTAGCGGGAATGTCGGGGAGCTGTTTTTT
TRBJ1-1 | TRBD1 | TRBV5-4 | - | CASSWGQGGPMVTEAFF | TGTGCCAGCAGCTGGGGACAGGGGGGGCCGATGGTCACTGAAGCTTTCTTT
TRBJ1-2 | TRBD1 | TRBV5-4 | - | CASSYAGTGTYGYTF | TGTGCCAGCAGCTACGCCGGGACAGGGACATATGGCTACACCTTC
TRBJ2-7 | - | TRBV6-5 | - | CASAAPAVTYEQYF | TGTGCCAGCGCCGCCCCCGCGGTTACCTACGAGCAGTACTTC
TRBJ2-7 | - | TRBV29-1 | few | CSVSFGNVEQYF | TGCAGCGTTTCTTTCGGGAATGTCGAGCAGTACTTC
TRBJ1-6 | - | TRBV28 | - | CASRLSTGRWNSPLHF | TGTGCCAGCAGACTCTCGACAGGCAGATGGAATTCACCCCTCCACTTT
TRBJ1-1 | TRBD1 | TRBV5-4 | - | CASRPPQGRNTEAFF | TGTGCCAGCAGGCCCCCACAGGGGAGGAACACTGAAGCTTTCTTT
TRBJ2-3 | TRBD2 | TRBV5-4 | - | CASSSQRDRTQYF | TGTGCCAGCAGCTCCCAGCGGGACCGGACGCAGTATTTT
TRBJ2-1 | - | TRBV19 | - | CASSPPPGNNEQFF | TGTGCCAGTAGCCCACCGCCAGGGAACAATGAGCAGTTCTTC
TRBJ2-7 | TRBD2 | TRBV6-5 | - | CASSYGGSYYEQYF | TGTGCCAGCAGTTACGGCGGGAGTTACTACGAGCAGTACTTC
TRBJ2-5 | TRBD2 | TRBV9 | - | CASSVGVAGVETQYF | TGTGCCAGCAGCGTAGGGGTAGCGGGAGTTGAGACCCAGTACTTC
TRBJ1-1 | TRBD1 | TRBV19 | - | CASSRGTGTSTEAFF | TGTGCCAGTAGTAGAGGGACAGGGACTAGCACTGAAGCTTTCTTT
TRBJ2-5 | TRBD2 | TRBV28 | - | CASSLAGGQETQYF | TGTGCCAGCAGTTTGGCCGGGGGGCAAGAGACCCAGTACTTC
TRBJ2-2 | - | TRBV30 | few | CAWSVLLRAGELFF | -
TRBJ2-1 | - | TRBV25-1 | few | CASSVGNEGYEQFF | TGTGCCAGCAGTGTGGGGAACGAGGGCTATGAGCAGTTCTTC
TRBJ2-7 | - | TRBV7-2 | - | CASSFAGAYEQYF | TGTGCCAGCAGCTTTGCAGGGGCCTACGAGCAGTACTTC
TRBJ2-3 | - | TRBV5-1 | - | CASSIPQGGVGTDTQYF | TGCGCCAGCAGCATACCACAGGGGGGGGTCGGCACAGATACGCAGTATTTT
TRBJ2-1 | TRBD2 | TRBV5-1 | - | CASSPIAGGVNEQFF | TGCGCCAGCAGCCCGATAGCGGGAGGGGTCAATGAGCAGTTCTTC
TRBJ2-5 | TRBD2 | TRBV18 | - | CASSPGLGEGETQYF | TGTGCCAGCTCACCCGGACTAGGCGAGGGTGAGACCCAGTACTTC
TRBJ2-3 | TRBD2 | TRBV5-1 | - | CASSPGLADTDTQYF | TGCGCCAGCAGCCCGGGACTAGCGGACACAGATACGCAGTATTTT
TRBJ2-7 | TRBD1 | TRBV5-1 | - | CASSPTGGNYEQYF | TGCGCCAGCAGTCCGACAGGGGGGAACTACGAGCAGTACTTC
TRBJ2-1 | TRBD2 | TRBV27 | - | CASRKEREGLNEQFF | TGTGCCAGCAGAAAGGAGCGGGAGGGCCTGAATGAGCAGTTCTTC
TRBJ2-1 | TRBD2 | TRBV14 | - | CASSQEGTSSNEQFF | TGTGCCAGCAGCCAAGAAGGGACTAGCTCCAATGAGCAGTTCTTC
TRBJ2-7 | - | TRBV11-2 | - | CASSSGSRTFPGYEQYF | TGTGCCAGCAGCTCCGGATCCAGGACTTTCCCCGGCTACGAGCAGTACTTC